The 32 T cell receptor beta chains given below trace back to one sample, sequenced in a study of shared clonotypes between healthy human individuals. Sequencing was performed with immunoSEQ multiplex PCR; in TCRdb, only in-frame clones are kept and a portion is missing. The table shows roughly 2,500,000 clones, with roughly 93% occurring only once. The specimen sequenced was naive CD4+ T cells from PBMCs. Described subset: CD45RA+ positively selected. The receptors stem from a man aged 18 to 30 in good health. Some clones in this sample may be carry-over from other donors' samples.

This CDR3 is CASSLEVPRDTGELFF. The CDR3 coding sequence is TGTGCCAGCAGCTTAGAGGTCCCCAGGGATACCGGGGAGCTGTTTTTT. The chain uses TRBV11-2 and TRBJ2-2, with D perhaps matching TRBD1 (5 bases). The CDR3 has 16 amino acids. Germline CDR1 is SGHAT and CDR2 is FQNNGV. The ends were cut back, 0 bases at V and 5 bases at J, with 13 bases in the middle. The full variable domain, rest sourced from reference TRBV11-2 and TRBJ2-2, is EAGVAQSPRYKIIEKRQSVAFWCNPISGHATLYWYQQILGQGPKLLIQFQNNGVVDDSQLPKDRFSAERLKGVDSTLKIQPAKLEDSAVYLCASSLEVPRDTGELFFGEGSRLTVL.

The chain uses TRBV28 and TRBJ2-5; 7 nucleotides line up with TRBD2. This CDR3 contains 12 residues. In germline, CDR1 is MDHEN, CDR2 SYDVKM. Unmatched junction bases numbered 10, after V lost 10 bases and J lost 8 bases. This CDR3 is CATIRGVGTQYF. The CDR3 coding sequence is TGTGCCACCATCCGGGGGGTTGGCACCCAGTACTTC.

Concerning this clone itself: The junction shows a germline mismatch at one end, possibly a read error. The genes are TRBV7-2 and TRBJ1-5; 7 nucleotides match TRBD1. The germline V gene has CDR1 SGHTA and CDR2 FQGNSA. The CDR3 extends over 15 amino acids. This chain's CDR3 is CASSLGDSRNQPQQF. The CDR3 DNA sequence: TGTGCCAGCAGCTTAGGGGACAGCCGCAATCAGCCCCAGCAGTTT.

V is TRBV2 and J is TRBJ2-7, with D hard to call. V lost 7 bases and J lost 7, with 17 bases in between. The germline V gene has CDR1 SNHLY and CDR2 FYNNEI. The CDR3 is 13 residues long. This CDR3 is CASTEAVTGEQYF. The DNA of the CDR3 is TGTGCCAGCACCGAGGCGGTAACCGGGGAGCAGTACTTC.

The rearrangement links TRBV4-2 to TRBJ2-2; D is ambiguous. With 3 bases removed from V and 8 bases from J, the gap between germline ends came to 4 bases. The CDR3 is 11 residues long. Germline CDR1 LGHNA, CDR2 YNFKEQ. CDR3 sequence reads: CASSHGGELFF. The CDR3 nucleotides read TGTGCCAGCAGCCACGGAGGGGAGCTGTTTTTT.

The rearrangement links TRBV5-1 to TRBJ2-7; no clear D gene. The CDR3 has 13 residues. Germline CDR1 SGHRS, CDR2 YFSETQ. Trimming removed 4 bases at V and 12 bases at J, with 20 bases between. The CDR3 region is CASSPDGLLWVYF. The CDR3 nucleotides read TGCGCCAGCAGCCCGGACGGCCTTTTATGGGTGTACTTC.

The chain links TRBV6-1 to TRBJ2-5; D possibly corresponds to TRBD1 (7 bases). Germline assignment: CDR1 MNHNS and CDR2 SASEGT. The CDR3 sequence is 15 residues long. V was cut by 8 bases and J by 5 bases, with 21 bases left in between. This CDR3 is CASLRRGGGLETQYF. The DNA of the CDR3 is TGTGCCAGCCTTCGTCGCGGAGGGGGCTTGGAGACCCAGTACTTC.

Comment on this clone: Other nucleotide sequences from this sample produce the same CDR3. The chain links TRBV27 to TRBJ2-7, with 10 bases matching TRBD2. The V segment lost 0 bases and the J segment 4 bases; nucleotides outside the gene matches: 6. Germline V lookup: CDR1 MNHEY, CDR2 SMNVEV (reference sequence). The CDR3 runs 16 residues. The CDR3 protein is CASSLSLLAGAYEQYF. CDR3 coding DNA: TGTGCCAGCAGTTTATCTTTGCTAGCGGGAGCGTACGAGCAGTACTTC.

The chain couples TRBV18 to TRBJ2-7, with TRBD1 as a possible D gene (6 bases). Trimming took 3 bases from V and 2 from J, leaving 14 bases between them. CDR3 size: 15 residues. Germline values: CDR1 KGHSH, CDR2 LQKENI. CDR3 residues: CASSPLDSATYEQYF. The DNA for the CDR3 is TGTGCCAGCTCACCTTTGGACAGTGCTACCTACGAGCAGTACTTC.

CDR3 in DNA: TGCGCCAGCAGTTCCTCCGGGACGGCAAATGAAAAACTGTTTTTT. Protein sequence: CASSSSGTANEKLFF. The rearrangement uses TRBV5-1 and TRBJ1-4, with D perhaps TRBD1 (5 bases). CDR3 size: 15 residues. Germline CDR1 reads SGHRS; CDR2 reads YFSETQ. Trimming took 5 bases from V and 5 from J, leaving 16 bases between them.

This chain uses TRBV7-9 with TRBJ2-2, with 9 positions matching TRBD2. V was pared by 2 bases and J by 0 bases, with 4 bases of the junction left unmatched. CDR1 and CDR2 (germline): SEHNR, FQNEAQ (reference sequence). CDR3 length equals 17 residues. This CDR3 is CASSLPSGAPNTGELFF. In DNA form, the CDR3 reads TGTGCCAGCAGCTTACCTAGCGGGGCTCCGAACACCGGGGAGCTGTTTTTT.

J is TRBJ1-1 and V is TRBV4-3; TRBD1 might be the D (5 bases). The germline V gene encodes CDR1 LGHNA and CDR2 YSLEER. This CDR3 contains 15 residues. The V and J ends lost 4 bases and 1 base respectively, with 13 bases between them. The CDR3 sequence is CASSPFGGKNTEAFF. For the CDR3, the DNA is TGCGCCAGCAGCCCCTTCGGGGGGAAGAACACTGAAGCTTTCTTT.

This chain uses TRBV28 with TRBJ1-6; 10 bases fit TRBD1. The germline gives CDR1 MDHEN, CDR2 SYDVKM. After removal of 8 bases from V and 7 bases from J, the junction contained 2 bases not matched to a gene. The CDR3 totals 13 residues. Written as DNA, the CDR3 is TGTGCCAGCCGACAGGGGGCAAATTCACCCCTCCACTTT. Encoded protein: CASRQGANSPLHF.

The chain is built from TRBV28 and TRBJ2-5; D possibly corresponds to TRBD2 (5 bases). The V end was cut by 5 bases, the J end by 2 bases, with 15 bases between. Germline V gives CDR1 MDHEN, CDR2 SYDVKM. This CDR3 contains 15 residues. Here the CDR3 DNA reads TGTGCCAGCAGTCTGAGGGCCATGGAGCAAGAGACCCAGTACTTC. Amino acid sequence: CASSLRAMEQETQYF.

V usage is TRBV27 and J usage is TRBJ2-7; 7 bases map to TRBD1. This CDR3 has 16 amino acids. V gave up 5 bases and J gave up 3 bases; unmatched junction bases: 13. Germline loops: CDR1 MNHEY, CDR2 SMNVEV (reference sequence). CDR3 protein: CASSTQRAGGIYEQYF. The CDR3 DNA is TGTGCCAGCAGTACTCAGAGGGCAGGGGGAATCTACGAGCAGTACTTC.

Comment on this clone: This same CDR3 is encoded by further DNA sequences in the sample. The chain combines TRBV5-1 with TRBJ1-3; D not resolved. CDR3 length: 14 residues. Deletions cut 4 bases from V and 4 bases from J, with 12 bases between. Germline CDR1 SGHRS, CDR2 YFSETQ. The CDR3 DNA is TGCGCCAGCAGCCTCAGCTCTGCAGGAAACACCATATATTTT. This gives the protein CASSLSSAGNTIYF.

V usage is TRBV4-1 and J usage is TRBJ1-4; D is uncertain. V lost 0 bases to trimming and J lost 8 bases, with 4 bases between them. CDR1 is MGHRA and CDR2 is YSYEKL in the germline V gene. This CDR3 comprises 12 residues. CDR3: CASSQDREKLFF. CDR3 coding DNA: TGCGCCAGCAGCCAAGATCGGGAAAAACTGTTTTTT.

This sequence joins TRBV11-3 and TRBJ1-1; D possibly corresponds to TRBD1 (5 bases). Germline V gene sequence: CDR1 SGHNT, CDR2 YENEEA. V lost 0 bases and J lost 3, with 5 bases in between. CDR3 length: 13 residues. Here the CDR3 reads CASSLEGDTEAFF. The CDR3 DNA reads as TGTGCCAGCAGCTTAGAAGGGGACACTGAAGCTTTCTTT.

V and J are TRBV15 and TRBJ2-7, with 13 bases aligning to TRBD2. Germline V CDR1 and CDR2: LNHNV, YYDKDF (reference sequence). Trimming took 5 bases from V and 6 from J; bases not matched to a gene: 4. CDR3 length: 14 amino acids. As DNA, the CDR3 is TGTGCCACCAGCCGCGGACTAGCGGGAGTCGAGCAGTACTTC. Residues: CATSRGLAGVEQYF.

V usage is TRBV19 and J usage is TRBJ1-5, with a weak D call TRBD1 (5 bases). This CDR3 region has 14 residues. The V gene's germline CDR1 is LNHDA and CDR2 SQIVND (reference sequence). The ends were cut back, 3 bases at V and 7 bases at J, with 13 bases in the middle. The CDR3 sequence is CASSIFRGGQPQHF. CDR3 in DNA: TGTGCCAGTAGTATTTTTAGGGGAGGGCAGCCCCAGCATTTT.

The chain's CDR3 is CASSQEAPGDIQYF. As DNA, the CDR3 is TGTGCCAGCAGCCAAGAGGCCCCCGGCGACATTCAGTACTTC. The chain combines TRBV4-2 with TRBJ2-4; D gene uncertain. The CDR3 contains 14 residues. Germline values: CDR1 LGHNA, CDR2 YNFKEQ. Trimming took off 0 bases at V and 8 bases at J, with 11 bases between the two ends.

The V and J genes are TRBV4-3 and TRBJ2-3; no firm D call. Germline assignment: CDR1 LGHNA and CDR2 YSLEER. This CDR3 has 13 amino acids. With 0 bases removed from V and 8 bases from J, the gap between germline ends came to 9 bases. CDR3 amino acids: CASSQEAYVTQYF. CDR3 bases: TGCGCCAGCAGCCAAGAGGCCTATGTTACGCAGTATTTT.

This clone was observed once. V and J are TRBV11-2 and TRBJ2-7, with 12 bases identical to TRBD1. Germline values: CDR1 SGHAT, CDR2 FQNNGV. J lost 4 bases, V lost 5 bases, and 15 bases had no gene match. This CDR3 is built from 18 residues. In nucleotides, the CDR3 is TGTGCCAGCAGCCCCGTCAGCAAGGGACAGGGGGCAAGGTACGAGCAGTACTTC. Translating it yields CASSPVSKGQGARYEQYF. Filled out from reference TRBV11-2 and TRBJ2-7, the complete variable domain reads EAGVAQSPRYKIIEKRQSVAFWCNPISGHATLYWYQQILGQGPKLLIQFQNNGVVDDSQLPKDRFSAERLKGVDSTLKIQPAKLEDSAVYLCASSPVSKGQGARYEQYFGPGTRLTVT.

The rearrangement uses TRBV30 and TRBJ2-1, with 8 bases identical to TRBD2. The CDR3 runs 12 residues. CDR1 GTSNPN and CDR2 SVGIG come from the germline V gene (reference sequence). V lost 6 bases, J lost 9 bases, and 7 bases stayed unmatched. The CDR3 reads CACSREGIEQFF. DNA of the CDR3: TGTGCCTGCTCCCGGGAGGGGATTGAGCAGTTCTTC.

Only one count was recorded for this clone. This chain uses TRBV30 with TRBJ1-3; weak D call: TRBD1 (6 bases). The CDR3 contains 16 residues. V was pared by 1 base and J by 1 base, with 14 bases between. Per the germline V gene, CDR1 is GTSNPN and CDR2 is SVGIG (reference sequence). The CDR3 spells CAWSARGWYSGNTIYF. CDR3 DNA: TGTGCCTGGAGTGCCAGGGGATGGTATTCTGGAAACACCATATATTTT.

The chain uses TRBV5-1 and TRBJ2-1, with D perhaps matching TRBD2 (5 bases). The V and J ends lost 2 bases and 7 bases respectively, with 13 bases between them. The CDR3 extends over 14 amino acids. Germline V CDR1 and CDR2: SGHRS, YFSETQ. CDR3 amino acids: CASSLRTPSNEQFF. In DNA, the CDR3 is TGCGCCAGCAGCTTAAGGACTCCGTCAAATGAGCAGTTCTTC.

The chain's CDR3 is CANSGTSDTGELFF. CDR3 DNA: TGTGCCAACTCCGGGACTAGCGACACCGGGGAGCTGTTTTTT. The chain has TRBV6-7 and TRBJ2-2; 10 bases line up with TRBD2. TRBV6-7 is annotated as an ORF whose role is uncertain. The CDR3 consists of 14 residues. V trimming: 10 bases; J trimming: 3 bases; junction bases outside the gene matches: 5.

This chain joins TRBV27 and TRBJ2-1, with 9 bases that match TRBD2. J gave up 9 bases and V 6 bases, and 6 bases lay outside the gene matches. Per germline, CDR1 MNHEY and CDR2 SMNVEV (reference sequence). This CDR3 spans 13 amino acids. In DNA form, the CDR3 reads TGTGCCAGCAGCCGGGGACTAGCCCGTGAGCAGTTCTTC. This gives the protein CASSRGLAREQFF.

The chain links TRBV28 to TRBJ2-2; D is perhaps TRBD1 (6 bases). This CDR3 spans 14 amino acids. V was cut by 7 bases and J by 8 bases, with 17 bases left in between. From germline, CDR1 is MDHEN and CDR2 SYDVKM. The CDR3 protein is CASKQGHLLGELFF. CDR3 DNA: TGTGCCAGCAAACAGGGACACCTTCTAGGGGAGCTGTTTTTT.

The rearrangement joins TRBV6-6 to TRBJ1-1; no definite D call. The V end was cut by 6 bases, the J end by 8 bases, with 13 bases between. From germline, CDR1 is MNHNY and CDR2 SVGAGI (reference sequence). CDR3 length: 12 amino acids. CDR3 loop: CASSRSRTEAFF. DNA for the CDR3: TGTGCCAGCAGCCGATCTCGGACGGAAGCTTTCTTT.

The chain joins TRBV5-1 to TRBJ1-2; D gene uncertain. The CDR3 consists of 12 residues. In germline, CDR1 is SGHRS, CDR2 YFSETQ. V was cut by 4 bases and J by 7 bases, with 11 bases left in between. CDR3 residues: CASSAAEAGYTF. CDR3 nucleotide sequence: TGCGCCAGCAGCGCCGCGGAGGCTGGCTACACCTTC.

The chain uses TRBV7-9 and TRBJ2-1; 11 nucleotides line up with TRBD2. The CDR3 loop spans 16 amino acids. Germline V lookup: CDR1 SEHNR, CDR2 FQNEAQ (reference sequence). The ends lost 3 bases at V and 3 bases at J; junction bases unmatched: 4. This CDR3 reads CASSFASGRIYNEQFF. The CDR3 DNA reads as TGTGCCAGCAGCTTTGCTAGCGGGAGGATCTACAATGAGCAGTTCTTC.